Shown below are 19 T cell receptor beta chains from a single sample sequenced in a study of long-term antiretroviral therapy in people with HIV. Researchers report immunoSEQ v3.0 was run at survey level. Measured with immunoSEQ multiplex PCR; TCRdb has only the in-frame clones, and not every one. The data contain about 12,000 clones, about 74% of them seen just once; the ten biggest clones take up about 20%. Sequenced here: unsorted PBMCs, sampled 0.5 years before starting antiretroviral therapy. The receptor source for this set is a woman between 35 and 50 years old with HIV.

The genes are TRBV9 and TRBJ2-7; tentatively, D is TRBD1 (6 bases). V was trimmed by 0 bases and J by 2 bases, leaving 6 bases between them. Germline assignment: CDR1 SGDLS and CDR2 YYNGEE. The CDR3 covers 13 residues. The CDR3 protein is CASSVGTAYEQYF. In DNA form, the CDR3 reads TGTGCCAGCAGCGTAGGGACAGCCTACGAGCAGTACTTC.

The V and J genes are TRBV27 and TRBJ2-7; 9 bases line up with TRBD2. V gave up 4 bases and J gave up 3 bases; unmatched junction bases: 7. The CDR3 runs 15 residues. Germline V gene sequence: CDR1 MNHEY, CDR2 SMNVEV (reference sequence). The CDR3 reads CASSSPPSGNYEQYF. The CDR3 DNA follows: TGTGCCAGCAGTTCCCCTCCTAGCGGGAACTACGAGCAGTACTTC.

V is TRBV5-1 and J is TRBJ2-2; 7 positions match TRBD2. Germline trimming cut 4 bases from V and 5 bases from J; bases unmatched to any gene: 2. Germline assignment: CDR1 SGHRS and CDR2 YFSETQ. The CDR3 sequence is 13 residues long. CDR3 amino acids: CASSGLVTGELFF. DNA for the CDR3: TGCGCCAGCAGCGGACTAGTTACCGGGGAGCTGTTTTTT.

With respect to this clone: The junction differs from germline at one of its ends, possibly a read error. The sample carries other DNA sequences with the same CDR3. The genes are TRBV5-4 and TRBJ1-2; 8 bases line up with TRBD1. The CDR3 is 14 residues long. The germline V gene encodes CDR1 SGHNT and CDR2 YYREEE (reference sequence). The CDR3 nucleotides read TGTGCCAGCAGCACCAACCAGGGGGCGGCTGGCTATACCTTC. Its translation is CASSTNQGAAGYTF.

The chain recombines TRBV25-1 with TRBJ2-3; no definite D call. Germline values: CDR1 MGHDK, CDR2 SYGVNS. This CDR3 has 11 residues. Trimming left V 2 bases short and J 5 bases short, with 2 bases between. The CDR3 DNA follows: TGTGCCAGCAGTGAAGTAGATACGCAGTATTTT. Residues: CASSEVDTQYF.

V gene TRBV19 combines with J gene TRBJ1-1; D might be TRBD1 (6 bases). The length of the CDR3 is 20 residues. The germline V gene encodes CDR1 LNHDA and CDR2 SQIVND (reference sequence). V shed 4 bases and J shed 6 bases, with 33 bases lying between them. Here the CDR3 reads CASSTGQSKVYSPGLAEAFF. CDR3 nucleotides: TGTGCCAGTAGTACGGGACAAAGTAAGGTCTACTCCCCAGGATTGGCTGAAGCTTTCTTT.

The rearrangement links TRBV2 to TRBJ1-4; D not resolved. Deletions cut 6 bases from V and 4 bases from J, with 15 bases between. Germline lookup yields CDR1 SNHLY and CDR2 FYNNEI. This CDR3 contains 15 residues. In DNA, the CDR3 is TGTGCCAGCAGCCCTCGGTCAGAGTTTAATGAAAAACTGTTTTTT. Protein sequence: CASSPRSEFNEKLFF.

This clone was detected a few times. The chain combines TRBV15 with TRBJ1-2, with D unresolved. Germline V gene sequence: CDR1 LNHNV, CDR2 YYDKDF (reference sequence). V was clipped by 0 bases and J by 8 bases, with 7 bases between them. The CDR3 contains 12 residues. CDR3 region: CATSRDEYGYTF. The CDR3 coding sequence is TGTGCCACCAGCAGAGATGAGTACGGCTACACCTTC.

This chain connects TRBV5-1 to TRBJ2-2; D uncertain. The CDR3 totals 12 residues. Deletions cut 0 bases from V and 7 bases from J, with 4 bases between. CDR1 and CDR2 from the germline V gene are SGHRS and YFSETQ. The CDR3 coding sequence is TGCGCCAGCAGCTTGGAGGACGGGGAGCTGTTTTTT. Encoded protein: CASSLEDGELFF.

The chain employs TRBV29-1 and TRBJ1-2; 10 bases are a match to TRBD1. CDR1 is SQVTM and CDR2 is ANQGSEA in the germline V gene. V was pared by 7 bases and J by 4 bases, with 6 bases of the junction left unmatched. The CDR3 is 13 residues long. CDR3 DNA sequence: TGCAGCGCCGGGACAGGGGAAGGCTATGGCTACACCTTC. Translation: CSAGTGEGYGYTF.

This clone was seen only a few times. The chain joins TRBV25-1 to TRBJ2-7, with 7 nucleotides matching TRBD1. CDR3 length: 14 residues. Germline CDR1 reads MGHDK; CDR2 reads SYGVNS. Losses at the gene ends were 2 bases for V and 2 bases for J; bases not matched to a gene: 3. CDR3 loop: CASSEIGQAYEQYF. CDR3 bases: TGTGCCAGCAGTGAAATCGGACAGGCCTACGAGCAGTACTTC.

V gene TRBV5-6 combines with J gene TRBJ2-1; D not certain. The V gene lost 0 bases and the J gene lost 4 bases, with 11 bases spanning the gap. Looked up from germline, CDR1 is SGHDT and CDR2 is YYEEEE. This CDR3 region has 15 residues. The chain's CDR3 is CASSLGGEGYNEQFF. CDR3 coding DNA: TGTGCCAGCAGCTTGGGCGGAGAAGGATACAATGAGCAGTTCTTC. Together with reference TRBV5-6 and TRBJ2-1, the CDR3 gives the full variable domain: DAGVTQSPTHLIKTRGQQVTLRCSPKSGHDTVSWYQQALGQGPQFIFQYYEEEERQRGNFPDRFSGHQFPNYSSELNVNALLLGDSALYLCASSLGGEGYNEQFFGPGTRLTVL.

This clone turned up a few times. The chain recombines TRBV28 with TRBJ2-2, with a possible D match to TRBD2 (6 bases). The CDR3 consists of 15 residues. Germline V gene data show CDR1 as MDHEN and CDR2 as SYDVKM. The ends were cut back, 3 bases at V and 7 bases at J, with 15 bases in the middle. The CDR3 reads CASSLVREVGGELFF. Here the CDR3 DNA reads TGTGCCAGCAGTTTGGTTAGGGAGGTTGGCGGGGAGCTGTTTTTT.

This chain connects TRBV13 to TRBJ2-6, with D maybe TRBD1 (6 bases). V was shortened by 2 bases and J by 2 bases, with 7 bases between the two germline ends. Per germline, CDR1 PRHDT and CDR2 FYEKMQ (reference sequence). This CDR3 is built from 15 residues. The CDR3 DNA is TGTGCCAGCAGCTTACCAGGGGCTGGGGCCAACGTCCTGACTTTC. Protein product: CASSLPGAGANVLTF.

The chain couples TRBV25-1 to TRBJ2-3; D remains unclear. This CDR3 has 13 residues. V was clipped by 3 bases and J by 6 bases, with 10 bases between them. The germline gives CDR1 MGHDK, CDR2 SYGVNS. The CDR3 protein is CASSEGNADTQYF. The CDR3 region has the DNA TGTGCCAGCAGTGAGGGGAACGCGGATACGCAGTATTTT.

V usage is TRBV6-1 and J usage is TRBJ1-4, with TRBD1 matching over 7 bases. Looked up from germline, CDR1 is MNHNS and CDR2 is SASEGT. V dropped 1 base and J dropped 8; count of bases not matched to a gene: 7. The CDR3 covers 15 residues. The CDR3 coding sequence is TGTGCCAGCAGTGAAGGTAGCCAGGGGGGAGAAAAACTGTTTTTT. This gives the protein CASSEGSQGGEKLFF.

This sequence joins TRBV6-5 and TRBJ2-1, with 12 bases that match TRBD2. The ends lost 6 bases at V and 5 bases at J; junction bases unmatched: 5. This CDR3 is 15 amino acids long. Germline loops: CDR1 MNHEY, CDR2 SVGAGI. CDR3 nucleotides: TGTGCCAGCAGCCCGACTAGCGGGAGTAACAATGAGCAGTTCTTC. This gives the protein CASSPTSGSNNEQFF.

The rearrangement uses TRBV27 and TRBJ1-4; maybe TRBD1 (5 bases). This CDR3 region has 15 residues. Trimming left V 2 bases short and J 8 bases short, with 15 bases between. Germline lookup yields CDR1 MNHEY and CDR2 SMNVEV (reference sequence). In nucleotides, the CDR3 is TGTGCCAGCAGTTTACAATCAGGGTTTCAAGAAAAACTGTTTTTT. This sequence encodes CASSLQSGFQEKLFF.

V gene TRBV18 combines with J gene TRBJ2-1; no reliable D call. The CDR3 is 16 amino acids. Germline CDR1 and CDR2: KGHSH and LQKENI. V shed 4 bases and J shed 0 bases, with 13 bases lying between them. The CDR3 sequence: CASSLVRHSSYNEQFF. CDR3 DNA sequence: TGTGCCAGCTCACTGGTAAGGCATAGCTCCTACAATGAGCAGTTCTTC. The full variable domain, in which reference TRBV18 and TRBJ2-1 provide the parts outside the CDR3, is NAGVMQNPRHLVRRRGQEARLRCSPMKGHSHVYWYRQLPEEGLKFMVYLQKENIIDESGMPKERFSAEFPKEGPSILRIQQVVRGDSAAYFCASSLVRHSSYNEQFFGPGTRLTVL.